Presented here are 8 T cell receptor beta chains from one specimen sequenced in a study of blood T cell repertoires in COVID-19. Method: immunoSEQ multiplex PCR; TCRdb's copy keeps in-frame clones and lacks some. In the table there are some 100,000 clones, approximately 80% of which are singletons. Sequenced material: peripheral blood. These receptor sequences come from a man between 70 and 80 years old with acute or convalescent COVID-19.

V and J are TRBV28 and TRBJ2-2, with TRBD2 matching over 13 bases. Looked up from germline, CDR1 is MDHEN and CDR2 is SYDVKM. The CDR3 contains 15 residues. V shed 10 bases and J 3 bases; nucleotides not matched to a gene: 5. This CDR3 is CATGGLAGDTGELFF. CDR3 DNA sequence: TGTGCCACGGGAGGACTAGCGGGGGACACCGGGGAGCTGTTTTTT. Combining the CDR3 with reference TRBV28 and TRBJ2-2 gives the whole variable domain DVKVTQSSRYLVKRTGEKVFLECVQDMDHENMFWYRQDPGLGLRLIYFSYDVKMKEKGDIPEGYSVSREKKERFSLILESASTNQTSMYLCATGGLAGDTGELFFGEGSRLTVL.

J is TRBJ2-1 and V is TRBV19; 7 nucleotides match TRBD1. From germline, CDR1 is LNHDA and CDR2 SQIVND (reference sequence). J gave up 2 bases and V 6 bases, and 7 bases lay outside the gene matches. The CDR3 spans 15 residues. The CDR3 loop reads CASRLDRDPYNEQFF. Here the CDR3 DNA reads TGTGCCAGTAGATTAGACAGGGACCCCTACAATGAGCAGTTCTTC.

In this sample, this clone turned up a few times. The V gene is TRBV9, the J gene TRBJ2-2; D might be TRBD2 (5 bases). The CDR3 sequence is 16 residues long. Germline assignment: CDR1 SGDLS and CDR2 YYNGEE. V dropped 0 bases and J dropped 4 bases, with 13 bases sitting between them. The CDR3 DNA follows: TGTGCCAGCAGCGTAGCCGGAGGCTTCTCCACCGGGGAGCTGTTTTTT. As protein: CASSVAGGFSTGELFF. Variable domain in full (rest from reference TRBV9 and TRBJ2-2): DSGVTQTPKHLITATGQRVTLRCSPRSGDLSVYWYQQSLDQGLQFLIQYYNGEERAKGNILERFSAQQFPDLHSELNLSSLELGDSALYFCASSVAGGFSTGELFFGEGSRLTVL.

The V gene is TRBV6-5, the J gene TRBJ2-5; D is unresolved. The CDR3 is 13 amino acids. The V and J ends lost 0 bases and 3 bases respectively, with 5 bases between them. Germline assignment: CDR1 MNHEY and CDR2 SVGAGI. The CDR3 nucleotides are TGTGCCAGCAGTTACTCTAGAGAAGAGACCCAGTACTTC. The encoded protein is CASSYSREETQYF.

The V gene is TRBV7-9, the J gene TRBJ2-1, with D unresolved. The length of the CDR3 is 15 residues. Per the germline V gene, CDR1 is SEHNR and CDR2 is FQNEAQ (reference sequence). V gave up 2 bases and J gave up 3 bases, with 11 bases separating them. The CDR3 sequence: CASSLHGQNYNEQFF. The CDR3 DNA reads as TGTGCCAGCAGCTTACATGGCCAAAACTACAATGAGCAGTTCTTC.

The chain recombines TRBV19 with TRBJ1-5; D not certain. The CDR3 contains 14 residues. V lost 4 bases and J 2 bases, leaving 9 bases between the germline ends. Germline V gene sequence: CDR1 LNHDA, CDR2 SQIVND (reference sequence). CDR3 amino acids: CASSKTQGNQPQHF. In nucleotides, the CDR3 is TGTGCCAGTAGTAAGACCCAGGGCAATCAGCCCCAGCATTTT.

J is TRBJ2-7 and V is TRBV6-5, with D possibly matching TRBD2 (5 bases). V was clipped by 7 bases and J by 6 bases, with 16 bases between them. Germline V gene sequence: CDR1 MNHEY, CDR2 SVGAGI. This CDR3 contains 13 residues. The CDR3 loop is CASISSRAGEQYF. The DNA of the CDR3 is TGTGCCAGCATATCCTCCCGCGCGGGCGAGCAGTACTTC.

In nucleotides, the CDR3 is TGTGCCAGTAAAACAACAGGGGGCCCCGTGGACGGGGAGCTGTTTTTT. Amino acids: CASKTTGGPVDGELFF. The chain is built from TRBV19 and TRBJ2-2; 9 nucleotides line up with TRBD1. The V and J ends lost 7 bases and 7 bases, in that order; junction bases with no gene match: 13. Germline V gene data show CDR1 as LNHDA and CDR2 as SQIVND (reference sequence). This CDR3 contains 16 residues.